This T cell receptor (beta chain) was sequenced during a study of molecular identifiers for immune sequencing clone quantification. Sorting isolated naive CD8 T cells as CD8+CD4-CCR7+CD45RA+ events. TCRdb recomputed calls from the PCR reads with MiXCR, one row per CDR3 protein. The sample has about 40,000 distinct CDR3 sequences, about 18% seen once; the top ten hold around 7%. There are a few counts of this clonotype. The target antigen is unknown. From germline, CDR1 is MNHEY and CDR2 SVGEGT. The CDR3 runs to 15 residues. V lost 0 bases, J lost 7 bases, and 12 bases lay in between. Study-wide points: Highly expanded clone sizes could be underestimated by identical TCR molecules that share a barcode.

This chain uses TRBV6-2 or TRBV6-3 with TRBJ2-2, with a possible D match to TRBD1 (6 bases). The sequence derives from a human donor in good health. Some libraries in this study had Jurkat cell RNA spiked in. The specimen was naive CD8+ T cells from blood, with Jurkat cell RNA spiked in. The subset is: FACS-sorted CD8+CD4-CCR7+CD45RA+ naive T cells. The CDR3 DNA reads TGTGCCAGCAGTTACTCCAGGGGAAGCGGCGGGGAGCTGTTTTTT. Translation gives CASSYSRGSGGELFF.